The 21 T cell receptor beta chains below were found in one sample sequenced in a study of beta chain features in type 1 diabetes. The study reverse transcribed the entire isolated RNA, so it sequenced expressed TCRB transcripts. TCRdb keeps only in-frame clones here, not all; method: immunoSEQ multiplex PCR. The table has around 450,000 clones, roughly 11% seen once. Specimen: naive CD4+ T cells from blood. The receptors originated from a woman younger than 35 in good health.

This clone turned up a few times. V gene TRBV7-2 combines with J gene TRBJ2-1; D possibly corresponds to TRBD2 (5 bases). The CDR3 runs to 17 residues. The V gene lost 3 bases and the J gene lost 4 bases, with 19 bases spanning the gap. Germline CDR1 and CDR2: SGHTA and FQGNSA. The CDR3 sequence: CASSLAGGPGGYNEQFF. CDR3 sequence (DNA): TGTGCCAGCAGCTTGGCAGGAGGACCTGGAGGATACAATGAGCAGTTCTTC.

V is TRBV6-6 and J is TRBJ1-4, with D perhaps TRBD1 (5 bases). Germline V gene data show CDR1 as MNHNY and CDR2 as SVGAGI (reference sequence). V was cut by 2 bases and J by 11 bases, with 21 bases left in between. The CDR3 is 16 amino acids. CDR3 protein: CASSYLLTDSVGKLFF. As DNA, the CDR3 is TGTGCCAGCAGTTACCTACTAACTGACAGCGTAGGGAAACTGTTTTTT.

About this clone itself: Since a much larger clone is just one base distant, this may be a read error. At the DNA level, this CDR3 is encoded by other sequences in the same sample as well. The J gene is TRBJ2-5, the V gene TRBV5-6; no definite D call. Germline-derived CDR1 and CDR2 are SGHDT and YYEEEE. V shed 0 bases and J shed 5 bases, with 2 bases lying between them. CDR3 size: 11 residues. CDR3 residues: CASSLVETQYF. CDR3 bases: TGTGCCAGCAGCTTGGTGGAGACCCAGTACTTC. The complete variable domain, with remaining parts taken from reference TRBV5-6 and TRBJ2-5, reads DAGVTQSPTHLIKTRGQQVTLRCSPKSGHDTVSWYQQALGQGPQFIFQYYEEEERQRGNFPDRFSGHQFPNYSSELNVNALLLGDSALYLCASSLVETQYFGPGTRLLVL.

This clone has a handful of counts. The gene calls are TRBV7-3 and TRBJ2-1; D may be TRBD1 or TRBD2 (5 bases each). CDR1 and CDR2 (germline): SGHTA, FQGTGA. V dropped 3 bases and J dropped 0 bases, with 9 bases sitting between them. This CDR3 is built from 15 residues. DNA of the CDR3: TGTGCCAGCAGCTTTGGGACCGCCTCCTACAATGAGCAGTTCTTC. Protein: CASSFGTASYNEQFF.

This clone was seen a few times. The V gene is TRBV2, the J gene TRBJ2-4, with D hard to call. Trimming left V 8 bases short and J 0 bases short, with 8 bases between. The CDR3 is 13 residues long. CDR1 is SNHLY, CDR2 FYNNEI, per germline. The CDR3 loop reads CASLGLAKNIQYF. CDR3 nucleotide sequence: TGTGCCAGCCTAGGGCTAGCCAAAAACATTCAGTACTTC.

The sample holds a few counts of this clone. The chain recombines TRBV19 with TRBJ1-5; D remains unclear. CDR3 length equals 16 residues. Trimming removed 5 bases from V and 0 bases from J, with 14 bases in between. Germline V gene data show CDR1 as LNHDA and CDR2 as SQIVND (reference sequence). In nucleotides, the CDR3 is TGTGCCAGTAGTGGCCTGGCAGCATATAGCAATCAGCCCCAGCATTTT. Amino acids: CASSGLAAYSNQPQHF.

V and J are TRBV9 and TRBJ1-1; the match to TRBD1 covers 7 bases. The V gene's germline CDR1 is SGDLS and CDR2 YYNGEE. The CDR3 spans 16 residues. Trimming took 3 bases from V and 1 from J; bases not matched to a gene: 9. The CDR3 DNA sequence: TGTGCCAGCAGCGCCCTAGGGGGCAGGGGGAACACTGAAGCTTTCTTT. Its translation: CASSALGGRGNTEAFF.

The table lists this clone with a few counts. The chain combines TRBV5-4 with TRBJ2-5; no firm D call. The CDR3 is made up of 15 amino acids. Germline CDR1 is SGHNT and CDR2 is YYREEE (reference sequence). Trimming stripped 4 bases from V and 4 bases from J, with 17 bases between. The CDR3 spells CASSKNIVKGETQYF. The CDR3 bases are TGTGCCAGCAGCAAAAACATAGTAAAGGGAGAGACCCAGTACTTC.

Points on this clone: Within the sample, other DNA sequences also encode this same CDR3. This chain links TRBV5-1 with TRBJ1-1; unclear D gene. V was clipped by 0 bases and J by 1 base, with 7 bases between them. This CDR3 is 14 amino acids long. In germline, CDR1 is SGHRS, CDR2 YFSETQ. Here the CDR3 DNA reads TGCGCCAGCAGCTTGGGACAAACGAACACTGAAGCTTTCTTT. Its translation: CASSLGQTNTEAFF.

V and J are TRBV5-6 and TRBJ2-1; TRBD2 aligns across 14 bases. CDR3 size: 16 residues. The germline V gene encodes CDR1 SGHDT and CDR2 YYEEEE. With V trimmed by 0 bases and J by 8 bases, 4 bases remained unmatched. The CDR3 region has the DNA TGTGCCAGCAGCTTGGACGGACTAGCGGGAGGTGATGAGCAGTTCTTC. Translation gives CASSLDGLAGGDEQFF.

This clone has only a few counts. V usage is TRBV7-9 and J usage is TRBJ2-5; the D gene could be TRBD1 or TRBD2 (5 bases each). Germline CDR1 SEHNR, CDR2 FQNEAQ (reference sequence). The CDR3 is 14 amino acids. Trimming shortened V by 5 bases and J by 5 bases, and 15 bases separated the two germline ends. The CDR3 DNA sequence: TGTGCCAGCAGCGCATTTGGGGGTGAGGAGACCCAGTACTTC. Its translation: CASSAFGGEETQYF.

This clone has just a few counts. The chain combines TRBV7-2 with TRBJ2-7, with 13 positions matching TRBD2. CDR3 length: 15 residues. Germline loops: CDR1 SGHTA, CDR2 FQGNSA. Trimming took 5 bases from V and 3 from J; bases not matched to a gene: 4. This CDR3 reads CASSPGLAGIYEQYF. The CDR3 DNA sequence: TGTGCCAGCAGCCCGGGACTAGCGGGAATCTACGAGCAGTACTTC.

As regards this clone: Other DNA sequences in the same sample also yield this CDR3. The chain combines TRBV29-1 with TRBJ1-2; D not resolved. V was trimmed by 6 bases and J by 1 base, leaving 9 bases between them. CDR3 size: 12 residues. Per germline, CDR1 SQVTM and CDR2 ANQGSEA. The CDR3 loop reads CSVAGLNYGYTF. The CDR3 bases are TGCAGCGTCGCGGGCCTTAACTATGGCTACACCTTC.

This clone was counted only a few times. The chain couples TRBV29-1 to TRBJ1-2, with no clear D. Trimming took off 3 bases at V and 4 bases at J, with 12 bases between the two ends. The CDR3 sequence is 13 residues long. CDR1 and CDR2 from the germline V gene are SQVTM and ANQGSEA. The CDR3 region has the DNA TGCAGCGTTGACCGAGAGGTGGGCTATGGCTACACCTTC. This translates into CSVDREVGYGYTF. Full variable domain (outside the CDR3, taken from reference TRBV29-1 and TRBJ1-2): SAVISQKPSRDICQRGTSLTIQCQVDSQVTMMFWYRQQPGQSLTLIATANQGSEATYESGFVIDKFPISRPNLTFSTLTVSNMSPEDSSIYLCSVDREVGYGYTFGSGTRLTVV.

The chain is built from TRBV2 and TRBJ1-1, with D tentatively TRBD1 (5 bases). The CDR3 is 14 residues long. V lost 7 bases, J lost 1 base, and 13 bases lay in between. Germline V gene sequence: CDR1 SNHLY, CDR2 FYNNEI. Written as DNA, the CDR3 is TGTGCCAGCAAGGGGAATGTACGGAACACTGAAGCTTTCTTT. It is translated as CASKGNVRNTEAFF.

The chain recombines TRBV4-2 with TRBJ2-3; TRBD2 might be the D (5 bases). CDR3 size: 12 residues. The germline gives CDR1 LGHNA, CDR2 YNFKEQ. The ends were cut back, 4 bases at V and 5 bases at J, with 7 bases in the middle. This CDR3 is CASSPAGDTQYF. In DNA form, the CDR3 reads TGTGCCAGCAGCCCCGCGGGAGATACGCAGTATTTT.

V gene TRBV11-2 combines with J gene TRBJ2-1; perhaps TRBD2 as D (6 bases). The germline gives CDR1 SGHAT, CDR2 FQNNGV. Trimming left V 6 bases short and J 2 bases short, with 17 bases between. The CDR3 totals 16 residues. Here the CDR3 DNA reads TGTGCCAGCAGTCCTAAGAGCGGGCGACCCTACAATGAGCAGTTCTTC. Translated, it gives CASSPKSGRPYNEQFF.

Details on this clone: One junction end does not reproduce the germline sequence, and a read error may be involved. The J gene is TRBJ2-5, the V gene TRBV30; possibly TRBD2 for D (6 bases). Germline V gene sequence: CDR1 GTSNPN, CDR2 SVGIG (reference sequence). CDR3 size: 12 residues. The CDR3 DNA reads as TGTGCCCGGAGGCTGGGGGGAAAGACCCAGTACTTC. Its protein is CARRLGGKTQYF. Full variable domain (missing parts from reference TRBV30 and TRBJ2-5): SQTIHQWPATLVQPVGSPLSLECTVEGTSNPNLYWYRQAAGRGLQLLFYSVGIGQISSEVPQNLSASRPQDRQFILSSKKLLLSDSGFYLCARRLGGKTQYFGPGTRLLVL.

The table lists this clone with a few counts. The chain recombines TRBV7-8 with TRBJ2-7; D is possibly TRBD2 (5 bases). CDR3 length: 14 amino acids. Per germline, CDR1 SGHVS and CDR2 FQNEAQ. Trimming took 2 bases from V and 9 from J, leaving 17 bases between them. CDR3 amino acids: CASSLRTPSSVQYV. The CDR3 nucleotides are TGTGCCAGCAGCTTAAGGACTCCCAGTAGTGTGCAGTACGTC.

The genes are TRBV5-6 and TRBJ2-1, with D possibly being TRBD2 (6 bases). The germline V gene has CDR1 SGHDT and CDR2 YYEEEE. This CDR3 is 16 amino acids long. V lost 3 bases, J lost 7 bases, and 20 bases lay in between. CDR3 sequence (DNA): TGTGCCAGCAGCTGGCAGGCGGGGCCCCTCGGGAATGAGCAGTTCTTC. It translates to CASSWQAGPLGNEQFF.

The V gene is TRBV7-8, the J gene TRBJ2-7; D is perhaps TRBD2 (5 bases). Germline values: CDR1 SGHVS, CDR2 FQNEAQ. V dropped 1 base and J dropped 6 bases, with 13 bases sitting between them. The CDR3 has 14 residues. CDR3 sequence: CASSLEASYSEQYF. DNA for the CDR3: TGTGCCAGCAGCTTAGAAGCTAGCTACTCCGAGCAGTACTTC.